The 8 T cell receptor beta chains in this list originate from one sample, sequenced in a study of early T cells in non-severe SARS-CoV-2 infection. MiXCR was run by TCRdb on the 5' RACE reads, yielding one entry per CDR3 protein. Found here are tens of thousands of distinct CDR3 sequences, 15% of them singletons; the top ten hold 5.5% to 7%. Sequenced: whole blood. The source is an adult who was a healthcare worker with PCR-confirmed SARS-CoV-2 infection or an uninfected control (not recorded which).

This clonotype was found many times. The rearrangement joins TRBV28 to TRBJ2-7, with D possibly TRBD2 on 5 matching bases. Trimming stripped 6 bases from V and 0 bases from J, with 12 bases between. CDR3 size: 14 residues. Germline lookup yields CDR1 MDHEN and CDR2 SYDVKM. CDR3 sequence: CASRIHEGSYEQYF. The CDR3, as DNA: TGTGCCAGCAGAATCCACGAGGGCTCCTACGAGCAGTACTTC.

This clonotype was detected a few times. This chain uses TRBV6-2 or TRBV6-3 with TRBJ2-3; 8 bases align to TRBD2. CDR1 and CDR2 (germline): MNHEY, SVGEGT. J gave up 1 base and V 4 bases, and 4 bases lay outside the gene matches. This CDR3 has 15 residues. This chain's CDR3 is CASSSVGRGTDTQYF. CDR3 coding DNA: TGTGCCAGCAGTTCCGTCGGGAGGGGCACAGATACGCAGTATTTT.

This clonotype has more than one count but fewer than ten. The chain combines TRBV20-1 with TRBJ2-5, with TRBD1 identical over 7 bases. The CDR3 consists of 13 residues. The V gene end was trimmed by 7 bases and the J gene end by 2 bases; junction bases not matched to a gene: 7. In germline, CDR1 is DFQATT, CDR2 SNEGSKA (reference sequence). DNA of the CDR3: TGCAGTGTCGCGGACAGGACACAAGAGACCCAGTACTTC. Its translation: CSVADRTQETQYF.

This rearrangement joins TRBV20-1 to TRBJ2-3, with TRBD2 as a possible D gene (6 bases). This CDR3 region has 14 residues. Germline V gene lookup returns CDR1 DFQATT and CDR2 SNEGSKA (reference sequence). Trimming stripped 6 bases from V and 1 base from J, with 14 bases between. The CDR3 protein is CSANAGLGTDTQYF. Here the CDR3 DNA reads TGCAGTGCGAACGCGGGACTTGGCACAGATACGCAGTATTTT.

The table lists this clonotype with a few counts. The chain couples TRBV7-2 to TRBJ2-1; 8 positions agree with TRBD2. CDR1 is SGHTA and CDR2 is FQGNSA in the germline V gene. CDR3 length: 15 residues. V lost 1 base and J lost 7; bases outside the gene matches: 6. The CDR3 spells CASSLGLAPHNEQFF. As DNA, the CDR3 is TGTGCCAGCAGCTTAGGACTAGCGCCCCATAATGAGCAGTTCTTC.

This clonotype was counted a few times. This chain uses TRBV7-2 with TRBJ2-3, with 7 bases fitting TRBD1. Losses at the gene ends were 5 bases for V and 3 bases for J; bases not matched to a gene: 5. The germline V gene encodes CDR1 SGHTA and CDR2 FQGNSA. The CDR3 consists of 14 residues. The CDR3 protein is CASSGVTGTDTQYF. In nucleotides, the CDR3 is TGTGCCAGCAGCGGTGTGACAGGGACAGATACGCAGTATTTT.

This clonotype was counted only a few times. The rearrangement links TRBV10-3 to TRBJ2-1, with a weak D call TRBD2 (5 bases). Trimming took 4 bases from V and 8 from J, leaving 12 bases between them. CDR3 length: 13 residues. CDR1 and CDR2 from the germline V gene are ENHRY and SYGVKD. CDR3 sequence reads: CAISALSGDEQFF. The CDR3 coding sequence is TGTGCCATCAGTGCACTTTCCGGGGATGAGCAGTTCTTC.

The V gene is TRBV5-6, the J gene TRBJ2-6; no reliable D call. V gave up 0 bases and J gave up 3 bases, with 10 bases separating them. CDR3 size: 16 residues. CDR1 SGHDT and CDR2 YYEEEE come from the germline V gene. DNA for the CDR3: TGTGCCAGCAGCTTGGCAGGAGTGAATGGGGCCAACGTCCTGACTTTC. Amino acid sequence: CASSLAGVNGANVLTF.